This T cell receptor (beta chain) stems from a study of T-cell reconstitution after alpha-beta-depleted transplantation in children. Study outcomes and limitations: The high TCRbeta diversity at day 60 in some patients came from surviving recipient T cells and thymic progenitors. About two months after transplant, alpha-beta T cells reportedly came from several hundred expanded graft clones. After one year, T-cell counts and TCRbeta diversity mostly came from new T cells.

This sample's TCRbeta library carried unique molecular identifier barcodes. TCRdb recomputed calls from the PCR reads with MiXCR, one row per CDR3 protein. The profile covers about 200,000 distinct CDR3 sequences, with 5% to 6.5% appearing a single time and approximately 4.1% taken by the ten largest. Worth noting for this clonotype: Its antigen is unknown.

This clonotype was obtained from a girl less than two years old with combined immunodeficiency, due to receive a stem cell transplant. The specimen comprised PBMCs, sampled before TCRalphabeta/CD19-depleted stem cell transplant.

This chain's CDR3 is CASSLEGTANEKLFF. Here the CDR3 DNA reads TGCGCCAGCAGCCTGGAGGGGACGGCTAATGAAAAACTGTTTTTT. The V and J genes are TRBV5-1 and TRBJ1-4; D is perhaps TRBD1 (5 bases). CDR3 length equals 15 residues. V lost 4 bases and J lost 3, with 13 bases in between. The germline gives CDR1 SGHRS, CDR2 YFSETQ.